This T cell receptor beta chain appears in the sequencing data of a study of technical replicates of blood from a handful of donors. Germline values: CDR1 SGDLS, CDR2 YYNGEE. The CDR3 totals 16 residues. Trimming shortened V by 0 bases and J by 5 bases, and 15 bases separated the two germline ends. Data came from immunoSEQ multiplex PCR; TCRdb stores just in-frame clones and leaves some out. This table has about 72,000 clones, roughly 95% appearing once. This clonotype was sampled from a human donor in good health. The rearrangement links TRBV9 to TRBJ2-1; possible D gene TRBD2, 5 bases. Sequencing was carried out using T cells isolated from PBMCs. The DNA of the CDR3 is TGTGCCAGCAGCGTAGATGGCGGGCCGTTTAACAATGAGCAGTTCTTC. Amino acids: CASSVDGGPFNNEQFF.